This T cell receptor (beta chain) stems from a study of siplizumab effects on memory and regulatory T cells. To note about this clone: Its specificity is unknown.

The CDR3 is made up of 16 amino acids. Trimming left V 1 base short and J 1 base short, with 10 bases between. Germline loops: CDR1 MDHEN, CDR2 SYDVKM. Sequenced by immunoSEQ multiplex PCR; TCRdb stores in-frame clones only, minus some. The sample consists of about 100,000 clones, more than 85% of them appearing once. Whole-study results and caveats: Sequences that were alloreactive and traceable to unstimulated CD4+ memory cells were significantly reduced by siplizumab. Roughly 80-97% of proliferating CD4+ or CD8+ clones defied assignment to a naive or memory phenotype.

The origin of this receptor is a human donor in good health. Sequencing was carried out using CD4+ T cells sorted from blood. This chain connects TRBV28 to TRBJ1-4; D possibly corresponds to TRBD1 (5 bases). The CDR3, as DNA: TGTGCCAGCAGTTTATTTGGCGGGGGAACTAATGAAAAACTGTTTTTT. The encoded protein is CASSLFGGGTNEKLFF.